This record looks at one T cell receptor beta chain sequence and its context. Antigen unknown. PCR involved 60 Vbeta and 13 Jbeta primers. This table comes from immunoSEQ multiplex PCR, and its TCRdb copy is limited to in-frame clones, with some not included. The top ten clones hold about 1.5% of a sample with 150,000 to 200,000 clones, over 80% of them seen once. Germline assignment: CDR1 SGHRS and CDR2 YFSETQ. This CDR3 comprises 16 residues. V lost 4 bases, J lost 6 bases, and 19 bases lay in between. The data are from a study of cytomegalovirus exposure and HLA in healthy donors. The wider study: When fewer than 500 donors were genotyped, more than 70% of them were found to fall in the Caucasian-associated ancestry cluster. General study points: The authors listed 150 to 200 TCR beta chains as cytomegalovirus-associated. In a later analysis, V- and J-gene trimming of beta chains associated with a DCLRE1C missense variant, replicated independently. Excluded were some V segments that proved indistinguishable, including TRBV6-2 and TRBV6-3.

The chain is built from TRBV5-1 and TRBJ2-2; D is possibly TRBD1 (7 bases). The specimen sequenced was PBMCs. The sequence was collected from a man between 35 and 55 years old in good health and CMV-seronegative. CDR3 sequence reads: CASSELGGGLAGELFF. Written as DNA, the CDR3 is TGCGCCAGCAGCGAACTTGGAGGGGGCTTGGCCGGGGAGCTGTTTTTT.